The present T cell receptor (beta chain) was sequenced within a study of regulatory T cells in long-lasting Graves disease. Time point here: newly diagnosed GD, antithyroid drugs for less than 3 months. PBMC-extracted RNA yielded the TCR library. The authors built TCR beta libraries using iRepertoire HTBI primers and Arm-PCR of CDR3 regions. TCRdb redid the calling of the multiplex PCR reads with MiXCR, one entry per CDR3 protein. The data hold approximately 310,000 distinct CDR3 sequences, with over 15% observed a single time. Germline values: CDR1 SNHLY, CDR2 FYNNEI. Trimming left V 4 bases short and J 13 bases short, with 20 bases between. The CDR3 consists of 15 residues. This clonotype has just one count.

J is TRBJ1-6 and V is TRBV2; D is uncertain. The sequence was collected from a female donor with Graves disease. Material: peripheral blood mononuclear cells (PBMCs), obtained at new diagnosis, from a patient treated with antithyroid drugs. CDR3 protein: CASSGVPVPLGPLHF. The CDR3 DNA is TGTGCCAGCAGTGGAGTACCGGTACCTTTAGGTCCCCTCCACTTT.